This entry lists 31 T cell receptor beta chains sequenced from one sample in a study of blood T cells in healthy people across ages. A second PCR, run for roughly 7 to 12 cycles, used a sample-barcoded 5' primer plus a J-beta primer mix. From the 5' RACE reads, TCRdb called clonotypes with MiXCR, one entry per CDR3 protein. The table has approximately 810,000 distinct CDR3 sequences, about 28% seen once. Sample: blood. The receptors shown here come from a woman of 80 years or more in good health.

The chain uses TRBV30 and TRBJ2-7, with D hard to call. CDR1 is GTSNPN, CDR2 SVGIG, per germline (reference sequence). V shed 0 bases and J shed 1 base, with 13 bases lying between them. The CDR3 contains 15 residues. Here the CDR3 DNA reads TGTGCCTGGAGTGTACAGACCACGACATCCTACGAGCAGTACTTC. Amino acid sequence: CAWSVQTTTSYEQYF. Full variable domain (missing parts from reference TRBV30 and TRBJ2-7): SQTIHQWPATLVQPVGSPLSLECTVEGTSNPNLYWYRQAAGRGLQLLFYSVGIGQISSEVPQNLSASRPQDRQFILSSKKLLLSDSGFYLCAWSVQTTTSYEQYFGPGTRLTVT.

This clonotype came up a few times. This rearrangement joins TRBV5-1 to TRBJ1-2; the match to TRBD1 covers 7 bases. The trim removed 4 bases at V and 8 bases at J, leaving 8 bases unmatched. This CDR3 is built from 13 residues. The germline gives CDR1 SGHRS, CDR2 YFSETQ. CDR3 sequence: CASSRSTGVGYTF. CDR3 nucleotides: TGCGCCAGCAGCCGCTCAACAGGGGTAGGCTACACCTTC.

This clonotype appeared many times. The V call is TRBV12-3 or TRBV12-4, the J call TRBJ2-2, with D possibly being TRBD1 or TRBD2 (5 bases each). The CDR3 spans 15 residues. Between the trimmed V and J ends, which lost 3 bases and 4 bases, there was a span of 12 bases. Here the CDR3 reads CASSFWGPGTGELFF. CDR3 coding DNA: TGTGCCAGCAGTTTTTGGGGACCGGGCACCGGGGAGCTGTTTTTT.

This clonotype was recorded a few times. A much larger clone lies one base from this, so it may be a read error. V usage is TRBV7-9 and J usage is TRBJ2-5; TRBD1 matches at 8 bases. The end of the DNA fits TRBJ2-7 better, so the J call may be wrong. Germline CDR1 SEHNR, CDR2 FQNEAQ (reference sequence). The CDR3 is made up of 14 amino acids. The CDR3 coding sequence is TGTGCCAGCAGCGGGACAGGAAAAACCCACGAGCAGTACTTC. It codes for CASSGTGKTHEQYF.

A remark on this clonotype: A read error may explain this, as a much larger clone is one base away. This chain uses TRBV2 with TRBJ1-2, with D tentatively TRBD1 (6 bases). CDR3 length: 14 residues. Germline CDR1 and CDR2: SNHLY and FYNNEI. The CDR3 spells CAGSNLQGFGGYTF. The CDR3 nucleotides are TGTGCCGGCAGTAACTTACAGGGATTCGGCGGCTACACCTTC.

J is TRBJ1-1 and V is TRBV5-5; a weak D match, TRBD1 (6 bases). In germline, CDR1 is SGHKS, CDR2 YYEKEE (reference sequence). Trimming took off 0 bases at V and 5 bases at J, with 14 bases between the two ends. This CDR3 has 15 amino acids. The CDR3, as DNA: TGTGCCAGCAGCTTGGCCGGGGGGCAGGGGACTGAAGCTTTCTTT. Amino acid sequence: CASSLAGGQGTEAFF.

This chain uses TRBV5-6 with TRBJ2-3, with 9 bases fitting TRBD2. Unmatched junction bases numbered 6, after V lost 1 base and J lost 3 bases. Per the germline V gene, CDR1 is SGHDT and CDR2 is YYEEEE. The CDR3 contains 16 residues. The CDR3 here is CASSLSASGKTDTQYF. CDR3 in DNA: TGTGCCAGCAGCTTGTCCGCTAGCGGGAAAACAGATACGCAGTATTTT.

This clonotype has ten or more counts. This chain connects TRBV6-5 to TRBJ1-6, with 11 bases aligning to TRBD1. J lost 7 bases, V lost 5 bases, and 4 bases had no gene match. CDR3 length equals 15 residues. Germline CDR1 reads MNHEY; CDR2 reads SVGAGI. The CDR3 DNA follows: TGTGCCAGCAGTACCGGACAGGGGGCCAATTCACCCCTCCACTTT. As protein: CASSTGQGANSPLHF.

This clonotype was detected a few times. The CDR3 region has the DNA TGTGCCAGCAGCGGGACTAGCGGGGGAAGCCAAGAGACCCAGTACTTC. Translating it yields CASSGTSGGSQETQYF. The chain employs TRBV9 and TRBJ2-5, with TRBD2 matching 13 bases. The CDR3 has 16 amino acids. Germline values: CDR1 SGDLS, CDR2 YYNGEE. Germline trimming cut 3 bases from V and 1 base from J; bases unmatched to any gene: 3. Full variable domain (remainder filled in from reference TRBV9 and TRBJ2-5): DSGVTQTPKHLITATGQRVTLRCSPRSGDLSVYWYQQSLDQGLQFLIQYYNGEERAKGNILERFSAQQFPDLHSELNLSSLELGDSALYFCASSGTSGGSQETQYFGPGTRLLVL.

This clonotype showed up many times. The chain couples TRBV7-2 to TRBJ1-2, with D unresolved. The CDR3 loop spans 14 amino acids. Germline CDR1 SGHTA, CDR2 FQGNSA. V dropped 0 bases and J dropped 2 bases, with 7 bases sitting between them. CDR3 in DNA: TGTGCCAGCAGCTTAGCGGCGCGGAACTATGGCTACACCTTC. Translating gives CASSLAARNYGYTF. The full variable domain, with the rest looked up from reference TRBV7-2 and TRBJ1-2, is GAGVSQSPSNKVTEKGKDVELRCDPISGHTALYWYRQSLGQGLEFLIYFQGNSAPDKSGLPSDRFSAERTGGSVSTLTIQRTQQEDSAVYLCASSLAARNYGYTFGSGTRLTVV.

The CDR3 sequence is CASSQDRPPNEQYF. DNA for the CDR3: TGTGCCAGCAGCCAAGACCGGCCCCCCAATGAGCAGTACTTC. The V and J genes are TRBV14 and TRBJ2-7; no clear D gene. Germline lookup yields CDR1 SGHDN and CDR2 FVKESK. V lost 0 bases, J lost 7 bases, and 13 bases lay in between. This CDR3 contains 14 residues.

In this sample, this clonotype turned up many times. The V call is TRBV2, the J call TRBJ2-1; TRBD2 matches at 11 bases. This CDR3 has 17 residues. Germline CDR1 and CDR2: SNHLY and FYNNEI. V lost 0 bases to trimming and J lost 8 bases; unmatched junction nucleotides: 9. The CDR3 nucleotides read TGTGCCAGCAGTGAAGCGCTTCTAGCGGGGGGTACGGATGAGCAGTTCTTC. Its protein is CASSEALLAGGTDEQFF.

This clonotype showed up many times. The chain combines TRBV19 with TRBJ2-1, with D tentatively TRBD2 (5 bases). CDR3 length: 17 residues. Trimming stripped 4 bases from V and 7 bases from J, with 23 bases between. Germline V CDR1 and CDR2: LNHDA, SQIVND (reference sequence). The CDR3 DNA follows: TGTGCCAGTAGTACCCGCCTAGGGAGTTGGGGTCGGAATGAGCAGTTCTTC. This encodes CASSTRLGSWGRNEQFF.

Worth noting for this clonotype: Given a much more abundant clone one base away, this may be a read error. The chain employs TRBV4-2 and TRBJ1-1; D is ambiguous. Germline-derived CDR1 and CDR2 are LGHNA and YNFKEQ. This CDR3 spans 14 amino acids. The CDR3 DNA is TGTGCCTCCACAACAGAGAAACTGAACACTGGAGCTTTCTTT. Protein product: CASTTEKLNTGAFF.

The gene calls are TRBV4-3 and TRBJ2-3; perhaps TRBD2 as D (5 bases). The CDR3 runs 16 residues. Germline lookup yields CDR1 LGHNA and CDR2 YSLEER. Between the trimmed V and J ends, which lost 0 bases and 2 bases, there was a span of 12 bases. The CDR3 sequence: CASSQEVSANTDTQYF. The CDR3 DNA is TGCGCCAGCAGCCAAGAAGTTAGCGCAAACACAGATACGCAGTATTTT.

This clonotype was seen at least ten times. The genes are TRBV7-2 and TRBJ2-3; D is unresolved. V gave up 5 bases and J gave up 1 base, with 13 bases separating them. This CDR3 is built from 15 residues. CDR1 is SGHTA and CDR2 is FQGNSA in the germline V gene. The CDR3 DNA reads TGTGCCAGCAGCCTACAGCAGGCGGGCACAGATACGCAGTATTTT. Protein product: CASSLQQAGTDTQYF. Full variable domain (outside the CDR3, taken from reference TRBV7-2 and TRBJ2-3): GAGVSQSPSNKVTEKGKDVELRCDPISGHTALYWYRQSLGQGLEFLIYFQGNSAPDKSGLPSDRFSAERTGGSVSTLTIQRTQQEDSAVYLCASSLQQAGTDTQYFGPGTRLTVL.

In regard to this clonotype: A junction end diverges from the germline sequence, so it may reflect a read error. The gene calls are TRBV7-2 and TRBJ2-2, with D possibly TRBD2 on 6 matching bases. Germline V gene lookup returns CDR1 SGHTA and CDR2 FQGNSA. CDR3 length: 13 residues. In DNA, the CDR3 is TGTGCCAGCAGCCTTAGGCATGGCGGGGAGCGGTTTTTT. Protein: CASSLRHGGERFF.

This chain uses TRBV7-9 with TRBJ1-1; weak D call: TRBD1 (6 bases). Trimming cost V 3 bases and J 0 bases, with 20 bases left between them. The germline CDR1 and CDR2 sequences are SEHNR and FQNEAQ (reference sequence). This CDR3 contains 18 residues. CDR3 DNA: TGTGCCAGCAGCTTTTCTTGGGGGGGCCGTGGTATGAACACTGAAGCTTTCTTT. Translating it yields CASSFSWGGRGMNTEAFF.

This clonotype has a handful of counts. The rearrangement joins TRBV28 to TRBJ1-5, with a tentative D call TRBD1 (5 bases). The ends were cut back, 0 bases at V and 0 bases at J, with 9 bases in the middle. The CDR3 runs to 16 residues. CDR1 is MDHEN and CDR2 is SYDVKM in the germline V gene. CDR3 sequence (DNA): TGTGCCAGCAGTTTATGGCAGGGCCATAGCAATCAGCCCCAGCATTTT. It encodes CASSLWQGHSNQPQHF.

The CDR3 loop reads CASSEPGLGDNEQFF. The DNA of the CDR3 is TGTGCCAGCAGTGAACCGGGCCTCGGAGACAATGAGCAGTTCTTC. The rearrangement links TRBV2 to TRBJ2-1, with D unresolved. Trimming shortened V by 2 bases and J by 5 bases, and 13 bases separated the two germline ends. The CDR3 runs 15 residues. Germline V CDR1 and CDR2: SNHLY, FYNNEI.

This chain uses TRBV7-2 with TRBJ2-1; D is tentatively TRBD1 or TRBD2 (5 bases each). The length of the CDR3 is 19 residues. V gave up 0 bases and J gave up 10 bases, with 28 bases separating them. Germline values: CDR1 SGHTA, CDR2 FQGNSA. CDR3 sequence: CASSLATGYGHGRSGEQFF. The CDR3 DNA sequence: TGTGCCAGCAGCTTAGCGACGGGCTATGGACACGGACGTTCGGGAGAGCAGTTCTTC.

With regard to this clonotype: An end of the junction differs from the germline gene, which may be a read error. The gene calls are TRBV9 and TRBJ2-3, with TRBD2 matching 12 bases. The length of the CDR3 is 14 residues. In germline, CDR1 is SGDLS, CDR2 YYNGEE. This CDR3 is CASSTSGGTDMQYF. Here the CDR3 DNA reads TGTGCCAGCAGCACTAGCGGGGGGACAGATATGCAGTATTTT.

This clonotype was counted ten times or more. V gene TRBV6-2 or TRBV6-3 combines with J gene TRBJ2-7, with D unclear. The CDR3 sequence is 13 residues long. CDR1 is MNHEY, CDR2 SVGEGT, per germline. Trimming took 2 bases from V and 2 from J, leaving 7 bases between them. CDR3 sequence: CASSYQAAYEQYF. CDR3 nucleotide sequence: TGTGCCAGCAGTTACCAAGCTGCCTACGAGCAGTACTTC.

The chain combines TRBV11-2 with TRBJ2-5, with D maybe TRBD2 (5 bases). The V end lost 4 bases, the J end lost 5 bases, and 17 bases lay between the germline ends. The CDR3 extends over 15 amino acids. The V gene's germline CDR1 is SGHAT and CDR2 FQNNGV. The CDR3 loop is CASSSYYNSGETQYF. The CDR3 DNA reads as TGTGCCAGCAGCTCCTACTACAACTCGGGGGAGACCCAGTACTTC.

This clonotype appeared a single time. The chain carries TRBV2 and TRBJ1-3; D uncertain. V gave up 3 bases and J gave up 4 bases, with 10 bases separating them. The CDR3 is made up of 14 amino acids. Germline CDR1 is SNHLY and CDR2 is FYNNEI. The CDR3 DNA is TGTGCCAGCAGTGAGGCGGGGTCCGGAAACACCATATATTTT. The encoded protein is CASSEAGSGNTIYF.

This clonotype was seen repeatedly, ten times or more. V gene TRBV6-5 combines with J gene TRBJ1-2; D is possibly TRBD1 (5 bases). Germline V gives CDR1 MNHEY, CDR2 SVGAGI. Trimming took off 5 bases at V and 6 bases at J, with 13 bases between the two ends. This CDR3 is built from 13 residues. In DNA form, the CDR3 reads TGTGCCAGCAGTGCCGGACATACTGATGGCTACACCTTC. This encodes CASSAGHTDGYTF.

This clonotype was picked up many times. V is TRBV5-1 and J is TRBJ2-3, with 10 bases that match TRBD2. Looked up from germline, CDR1 is SGHRS and CDR2 is YFSETQ. The V gene end was trimmed by 1 base and the J gene end by 0 bases; junction bases not matched to a gene: 5. This CDR3 is built from 17 residues. The CDR3 is CASSLPSGGLSTDTQYF. As DNA, the CDR3 is TGCGCCAGCAGCTTGCCTAGCGGGGGCCTCAGCACAGATACGCAGTATTTT. The complete variable domain, with remaining parts taken from reference TRBV5-1 and TRBJ2-3, reads KAGVTQTPRYLIKTRGQQVTLSCSPISGHRSVSWYQQTPGQGLQFLFEYFSETQRNKGNFPGRFSGRQFSNSRSEMNVSTLELGDSALYLCASSLPSGGLSTDTQYFGPGTRLTVL.

The table lists this clonotype with many counts. The CDR3 loop reads CSARDRTPGGPQHF. DNA of the CDR3: TGCAGTGCTAGAGATCGGACTCCCGGAGGGCCCCAGCATTTT. The V and J genes are TRBV20-1 and TRBJ1-5, with D unresolved. The length of the CDR3 is 14 residues. V lost 0 bases to trimming and J lost 9 bases, with 15 bases between them. The germline V gene has CDR1 DFQATT and CDR2 SNEGSKA (reference sequence).

V usage is TRBV28 and J usage is TRBJ1-6; D possibly corresponds to TRBD1 (5 bases). V lost 3 bases and J 6 bases, leaving 12 bases between the germline ends. The length of the CDR3 is 15 residues. The germline CDR1 and CDR2 sequences are MDHEN and SYDVKM. CDR3 in amino acids: CASSLPGRINSPLHF. For the CDR3, the DNA is TGTGCCAGCAGTTTGCCGGGACGGATTAATTCACCCCTCCACTTT.

Details on this clonotype: A much larger clone sits a single nucleotide away, making a read error possible. The rearrangement uses TRBV12-3 or TRBV12-4 and TRBJ1-6; 7 bases match TRBD1. The CDR3 contains 16 residues. V dropped 1 base and J dropped 9; count of bases not matched to a gene: 9. The DNA of the CDR3 is TGTGCCAGCAGTTTAGTTTCGACAGGGAGGTGTTCACCCCTCCACTTT. This gives the protein CASSLVSTGRCSPLHF.

V and J are TRBV6-1 and TRBJ1-2; D gene uncertain. The ends were cut back, 4 bases at V and 7 bases at J, with 16 bases in the middle. The CDR3 has 14 residues. CDR1 and CDR2 from the germline V gene are MNHNS and SASEGT. In nucleotides, the CDR3 is TGTGCCAGCAGTGTTGACGGAGGACGGGGTGGCTACACCTTC. Amino acid sequence: CASSVDGGRGGYTF.